The 5 T cell receptor beta chains listed next were all sequenced from one sample in a study of blood T cell repertoires in COVID-19 (dated by TCRdb to the early 2020s). Libraries were made using the immunoSEQ multiplex PCR assay. Drawn from immuneACCESS, this table holds only the in-frame rearrangements with V and J called that TCRdb kept. Clones are partly lost; checked studies trace under half to an unresolved V gene and leave the rest unexplained. This sample is represented by some 150,000 clones; around 79% of them were singletons. The ten largest account for under 10% of the sample. The sequenced sample was peripheral blood. The receptors derive from a man aged 50-60 years with active or convalescent COVID-19.

V gene TRBV9 combines with J gene TRBJ2-1, with 9 bases lining up with TRBD2. The CDR3 totals 15 residues. V shed 4 bases and J 7 bases; nucleotides not matched to a gene: 9. The germline V gene encodes CDR1 SGDLS and CDR2 YYNGEE. The CDR3 region has the DNA TGTGCCAGCAGCCGGGCCGGGACTAGCACAAATGAGCAGTTCTTC. This gives the protein CASSRAGTSTNEQFF.

This chain uses TRBV18 with TRBJ2-3; 13 nucleotides align to TRBD2. Germline V gene data show CDR1 as KGHSH and CDR2 as LQKENI. The trim removed 4 bases at V and 7 bases at J, leaving 8 bases unmatched. There are 16 residues in the CDR3. The CDR3 sequence is CASSQELAGGPHTQYF. DNA for the CDR3: TGTGCCAGCTCACAAGAACTAGCGGGAGGGCCTCATACGCAGTATTTT.

This chain connects TRBV27 to TRBJ1-4; unclear D gene. CDR3 length: 14 residues. The germline V gene has CDR1 MNHEY and CDR2 SMNVEV (reference sequence). Trimming shortened V by 3 bases and J by 0 bases, and 5 bases separated the two germline ends. DNA of the CDR3: TGTGCCAGCAGTTTCGGTACAACTAATGAAAAACTGTTTTTT. This codes for CASSFGTTNEKLFF.

This sequence joins TRBV5-1 and TRBJ2-5; 7 bases map to TRBD1. Germline loops: CDR1 SGHRS, CDR2 YFSETQ. The trim removed 3 bases at V and 1 base at J, leaving 3 bases unmatched. The CDR3 has 14 amino acids. CDR3 DNA sequence: TGCGCCAGCAGCTCTCGGACAGGCCAAGAGACCCAGTACTTC. Protein sequence: CASSSRTGQETQYF.

The gene calls are TRBV28 and TRBJ1-5; 7 nucleotides line up with TRBD1. Unmatched junction bases numbered 5, after V lost 2 bases and J lost 4 bases. Germline V gene data show CDR1 as MDHEN and CDR2 as SYDVKM. This CDR3 region has 15 residues. The DNA for the CDR3 is TGTGCCAGCAGTTTACCCGGGACAGAAAATCAGCCCCAGCATTTT. Translating it yields CASSLPGTENQPQHF.